Sequencing of this TCR beta chain was carried out in a study of shared clonotypes between healthy human individuals. The wider study: The people who gave samples were a couple of women and a few men aged 18 to 49.

Trimming took 0 bases from V and 2 from J, leaving 8 bases between them. The CDR3 sequence is 14 residues long. Germline V CDR1 and CDR2: SGDLS, YYNGEE. A note on this clone: Its antigen remains unknown.

Findings and limits, study-wide: Among donors, clonotype sharing was expected to be affected by sequencing depth. The generation probabilities recorded for non-shared clonotypes fell below those of clonotypes shared by all four donors.

Clones were sequenced by immunoSEQ multiplex PCR, and TCRdb holds only the in-frame ones, with some missing. The data hold 1.6 million or so clones, with 98% observed a single time. This clonotype originated in a man aged 25 to 40 in good health. The source material was naive CD4+ T cells sorted from blood. Stated subset: CD45RA+ positively selected. The V and J genes are TRBV9 and TRBJ1-2; no firm D call. The CDR3 DNA sequence: TGTGCCAGCAGCGTAGACCTAGGGAACTATGGCTACACCTTC. Translation gives CASSVDLGNYGYTF.